This T cell receptor (beta chain) was captured by sequencing in a study of identical twins. TCRdb passed the 5' RACE reads through MiXCR, listing each CDR3 protein once. Here the sample spans approximately 210,000 distinct CDR3 sequences, more than 15% being singletons. This clonotype was seen more than once but under ten times. V shed 1 base, J shed 2 bases, and the junction held 1 base outside the gene matches. In germline, CDR1 is SGHVS, CDR2 FQNEAQ. The CDR3 is 17 residues long. This same sample was also taken into another study, of T cells expressing NK-cell markers. From that report: The study sequenced eight donors, seven HCMV-seropositive and one seronegative.

What was sequenced was CD8+ T cells sorted from blood. The J gene is TRBJ2-1, the V gene TRBV7-8; TRBD2 aligns across 14 bases. The clonotype originates from a woman between 18 and 29 years old in good health. CDR3 coding DNA: TGTGCCAGCAGCTTAGGACTAGCGGGGGGGCCCTACAATGAGCAGTTCTTC. Its translation: CASSLGLAGGPYNEQFF.